This TCR beta chain derives from a study of OX40 agonist ivuxolimab in advanced cancers. Whole-study context: Patients were dosed intravenously with ivuxolimab at 0.01 to 10 mg/kg every 2 weeks. At 65% to 85% male, the cohort had a mean age of 60 years, ranging from roughly 20 to 80. Overall study findings and caveats: Relatively little clonal expansion, among the lowest observed, appeared in partial responders at 0.1-3.0 mg/kg. The study observed clonal expansion of CD4+ and CD8+ blood T cells by week 6 at 0.1 to 3.0 mg/kg.

Generated by immunoSEQ multiplex PCR, the TCRdb table keeps only in-frame clones and is missing some. The sample has 65,000 to 75,000 clones, 70% to 90% seen once. The CDR3 is 20 residues long. Germline CDR1 LNHDA, CDR2 SQIVND (reference sequence). The trim removed 0 bases at V and 3 bases at J, leaving 16 bases unmatched. As concerns this clone: Its antigen is not identified.

The rearrangement joins TRBV19 to TRBJ1-1; 10 positions match TRBD1. The source of this sequence is an adult with an advanced solid tumor such as melanoma, head and neck, liver or kidney cancer. The sample in question was CD4+ or CD8+ T cells sorted from blood, obtained in a trial of the OX40 agonist ivuxolimab. In DNA, the CDR3 is TGTGCCAGTAGTATAGATCTTCCGGGACAGGGGACTGGATTGGACACTGAAGCTTTCTTT. Translation: CASSIDLPGQGTGLDTEAFF.